These T cell receptor beta chains were read from a single sample in a study of OX40 agonist ivuxolimab in advanced cancers. Here immunoSEQ multiplex PCR was the method, and the copy in TCRdb shows in-frame clones only, minus some. The sample lists 70,000 to 80,000 clones, 65% to 85% occurring once. The sequences come from CD4+ or CD8+ T cells sorted from blood, collected in a trial of the OX40 agonist ivuxolimab. All receptors derive from an adult with an advanced solid tumor such as melanoma, head and neck, liver or kidney cancer. Each CDR3 is given with its conserved first and last residue. The D gene is left open where the match is weak. Clone size is given for some rows only: seen once, a few or many times, or a class if the clone is expanded.

d_call: -; clone_size: medium-sized; cdr3_length: 12; v_call: TRBV2; j_call: TRBJ2-1; cdr3_aa: CASSYTEGEQFF; cdr3_nt: TGTGCCAGCAGTTATACTGAAGGGGAGCAGTTCTTC
d_call: TRBD1; clone_size: -; cdr3_length: 12; v_call: TRBV18; j_call: TRBJ2-1; cdr3_aa: CASSLQGQGRFF; cdr3_nt: TGTGCCAGCTCACTACAGGGACAGGGAAGATTCTTC
d_call: TRBD1; clone_size: -; cdr3_length: 17; v_call: TRBV19; j_call: TRBJ1-5; cdr3_aa: CASSRSRQGVSNQPQHF; cdr3_nt: TGTGCCAGTAGCCGCTCGCGACAGGGTGTGAGCAATCAGCCCCAGCATTTT
d_call: TRBD2; clone_size: -; cdr3_length: 16; v_call: TRBV6-6; j_call: TRBJ2-3; cdr3_aa: CASRRLAGGPRDTQYF; cdr3_nt: TGTGCCAGCAGACGACTAGCGGGAGGGCCGCGGGATACGCAGTATTTT
d_call: -; clone_size: -; cdr3_length: 12; v_call: TRBV27; j_call: TRBJ2-1; cdr3_aa: CASGSNYNEQFF; cdr3_nt: TGTGCCAGCGGCTCCAACTACAATGAGCAGTTCTTC
d_call: TRBD2; clone_size: -; cdr3_length: 17; v_call: TRBV7-2; j_call: TRBJ2-3; cdr3_aa: CASSASGTSGRTDTQYF; cdr3_nt: TGTGCCAGCAGCGCAAGCGGGACTAGCGGGAGGACAGATACGCAGTATTTT
d_call: -; clone_size: -; cdr3_length: 12; v_call: TRBV2; j_call: TRBJ2-7; cdr3_aa: CASTLGGGEQYF; cdr3_nt: TGTGCCAGCACCCTGGGGGGAGGCGAGCAGTACTTC
d_call: -; clone_size: -; cdr3_length: 13; v_call: TRBV7-8; j_call: TRBJ1-1; cdr3_aa: CASSLRIDTEAFF; cdr3_nt: TGTGCCAGCAGCTTGAGGATTGACACTGAAGCTTTCTTT
d_call: TRBD2; clone_size: -; cdr3_length: 17; v_call: TRBV7-3; j_call: TRBJ2-3; cdr3_aa: CASSLRGGLFSPDTQYF; cdr3_nt: TGTGCCAGCAGCTTACGCGGGGGGCTTTTTTCTCCAGATACGCAGTATTTT
d_call: -; clone_size: -; cdr3_length: 17; v_call: TRBV4-3; j_call: TRBJ2-1; cdr3_aa: CASSQDLGTVPHNEQFF; cdr3_nt: TGCGCCAGCAGCCAAGATCTGGGAACGGTCCCACACAATGAGCAGTTCTTC
d_call: -; clone_size: -; cdr3_length: 16; v_call: TRBV19; j_call: TRBJ2-1; cdr3_aa: CASSIDEAGSYNEQFF; cdr3_nt: TGTGCCAGTAGTATAGACGAGGCGGGGTCCTACAATGAGCAGTTCTTC
d_call: TRBD2; clone_size: -; cdr3_length: 15; v_call: TRBV25-1; j_call: TRBJ2-7; cdr3_aa: CASSEWTSGSYEQYF; cdr3_nt: TGTGCCAGCAGTGAATGGACTAGCGGGAGCTACGAGCAGTACTTC
d_call: -; clone_size: -; cdr3_length: 17; v_call: TRBV21-1; j_call: TRBJ1-3; cdr3_aa: CASSKGSNSYSGNTIYF; cdr3_nt: TGTGCCAGCAGCAAAGGGAGCAACAGCTACTCTGGAAACACCATATATTTT
d_call: TRBD2; clone_size: few; cdr3_length: 17; v_call: TRBV5-1; j_call: TRBJ2-4; cdr3_aa: CASSLGLAGSFKNIQYF; cdr3_nt: TGCGCCAGCAGCTTGGGACTAGCGGGCTCCTTCAAAAACATTCAGTACTTC
d_call: TRBD1; clone_size: -; cdr3_length: 14; v_call: TRBV6-5; j_call: TRBJ1-6; cdr3_aa: CASSNRGRDSPLHF; cdr3_nt: TGTGCCAGCAGCAACAGGGGTCGGGATTCACCCCTCCACTTT
d_call: -; clone_size: few; cdr3_length: 14; v_call: TRBV7-9; j_call: TRBJ1-1; cdr3_aa: CASSLVGGGTEAFF; cdr3_nt: TGTGCCAGCAGCTTAGTGGGGGGAGGCACTGAAGCTTTCTTT
d_call: TRBD2; clone_size: -; cdr3_length: 13; v_call: TRBV29-1; j_call: TRBJ2-5; cdr3_aa: CSGAGGPEETQYF; cdr3_nt: TGCAGTGGAGCGGGAGGGCCGGAAGAGACCCAGTACTTC
d_call: -; clone_size: -; cdr3_length: 14; v_call: TRBV19; j_call: TRBJ2-2; cdr3_aa: CASSHNRVTGELFF; cdr3_nt: TGTGCCAGTAGTCATAACAGGGTCACCGGGGAGCTGTTTTTT
d_call: TRBD2; clone_size: -; cdr3_length: 14; v_call: TRBV9; j_call: TRBJ2-3; cdr3_aa: CASKAGGHTDTQYF; cdr3_nt: TGTGCCAGCAAAGCGGGGGGGCACACAGATACGCAGTATTTT
d_call: -; clone_size: -; cdr3_length: 18; v_call: TRBV30; j_call: TRBJ2-4; cdr3_aa: CAWSKRRDPSFMENIQYF; cdr3_nt: TGTGCCTGGAGTAAACGGCGCGATCCATCCTTCATGGAAAACATTCAGTACTTC
d_call: -; clone_size: -; cdr3_length: 15; v_call: TRBV6-4; j_call: TRBJ2-7; cdr3_aa: CASSYALQGGYEQYF; cdr3_nt: TGTGCCAGCAGTTACGCTCTCCAGGGGGGCTACGAGCAGTACTTC
d_call: TRBD1; clone_size: -; cdr3_length: 11; v_call: TRBV20-1; j_call: TRBJ1-1; cdr3_aa: CSASRTGLAFF; cdr3_nt: TGCAGTGCTAGCCGGACAGGGCTGGCTTTCTTT
d_call: -; clone_size: -; cdr3_length: 15; v_call: TRBV11-2; j_call: TRBJ2-5; cdr3_aa: CASRLLRGIKETQYF; cdr3_nt: TGTGCCAGCCGATTATTAAGGGGTATAAAAGAGACCCAGTACTTC
d_call: -; clone_size: -; cdr3_length: 15; v_call: TRBV5-1; j_call: TRBJ2-1; cdr3_aa: CASSLADLLYNEQFF; cdr3_nt: TGCGCCAGCAGCTTGGCGGACCTATTATACAATGAGCAGTTCTTC
d_call: -; clone_size: -; cdr3_length: 16; v_call: TRBV5-1; j_call: TRBJ1-1; cdr3_aa: CASSSGPARANTEAFF; cdr3_nt: TGCGCCAGCAGCTCTGGCCCTGCCAGGGCGAACACTGAAGCTTTCTTT
d_call: -; clone_size: -; cdr3_length: 15; v_call: TRBV4-1; j_call: TRBJ1-3; cdr3_aa: CASSTTGPRRNTIYF; cdr3_nt: TGCGCCAGCAGCACGACGGGACCTCGGAGGAACACCATATATTTT
d_call: -; clone_size: -; cdr3_length: 13; v_call: TRBV11-2; j_call: TRBJ1-1; cdr3_aa: CASSLNWNTEAFF; cdr3_nt: TGTGCCAGCAGCTTAAACTGGAACACTGAAGCTTTCTTT
d_call: -; clone_size: -; cdr3_length: 16; v_call: TRBV7-9; j_call: TRBJ1-2; cdr3_aa: CASSHGGEGRNYGYTF; cdr3_nt: TGTGCCAGCAGCCACGGGGGCGAGGGAAGGAACTATGGCTACACCTTC
d_call: -; clone_size: -; cdr3_length: 12; v_call: TRBV7-6; j_call: TRBJ1-5; cdr3_aa: CASSSPNQPQHF; cdr3_nt: TGTGCCAGCAGCTCCCCCAATCAGCCCCAGCATTTT
d_call: -; clone_size: -; cdr3_length: 17; v_call: TRBV2; j_call: TRBJ2-3; cdr3_aa: CASSDGGDFLGTDTQYF; cdr3_nt: TGTGCCAGCAGTGATGGTGGAGATTTTTTAGGCACAGATACGCAGTATTTT
d_call: TRBD1; clone_size: -; cdr3_length: 19; v_call: TRBV4-1; j_call: TRBJ2-7; cdr3_aa: CASSQGHGAGGTISYEQYF; cdr3_nt: TGCGCCAGCAGCCAAGGGCATGGGGCAGGGGGCACAATTTCCTACGAGCAGTACTTC
d_call: -; clone_size: -; cdr3_length: 17; v_call: TRBV7-9; j_call: TRBJ1-6; cdr3_aa: CASSPSGDYPSSSPLHF; cdr3_nt: TGTGCCAGCAGCCCGAGCGGCGATTACCCATCAAGTTCGCCCCTCCACTTT
d_call: -; clone_size: few; cdr3_length: 11; v_call: TRBV6-5; j_call: TRBJ2-7; cdr3_aa: CASGSSYEQYF; cdr3_nt: TGTGCCAGCGGGTCTTCCTACGAGCAGTACTTC
d_call: -; clone_size: few; cdr3_length: 18; v_call: TRBV7-6; j_call: TRBJ2-3; cdr3_aa: CASSPAIRGAVHTDTQYF; cdr3_nt: TGTGCCAGCAGCCCCGCGATCAGAGGGGCCGTCCACACAGATACGCAGTATTTT
d_call: -; clone_size: -; cdr3_length: 16; v_call: TRBV27; j_call: TRBJ2-6; cdr3_aa: CASSRVWGFGANVLTF; cdr3_nt: TGTGCCAGCAGTAGGGTGTGGGGATTTGGGGCCAACGTCCTGACTTTC
d_call: -; clone_size: -; cdr3_length: 14; v_call: TRBV11-3; j_call: TRBJ2-7; cdr3_aa: CASSLNSIPGEQYF; cdr3_nt: TGTGCCAGCAGCTTGAATTCTATTCCGGGGGAGCAGTACTTC
d_call: -; clone_size: -; cdr3_length: 13; v_call: TRBV29-1; j_call: TRBJ2-7; cdr3_aa: CSVGPETTYEQYF; cdr3_nt: TGCAGCGTTGGCCCCGAGACTACCTACGAGCAGTACTTC
d_call: TRBD1; clone_size: -; cdr3_length: 14; v_call: TRBV30; j_call: TRBJ1-1; cdr3_aa: CAWSLPGQGTEAFF; cdr3_nt: TGTGCCTGGAGCCTACCGGGACAGGGCACTGAAGCTTTCTTT
d_call: TRBD2; clone_size: -; cdr3_length: 16; v_call: TRBV4-3; j_call: TRBJ2-2; cdr3_aa: CASSQGVAGRTGELFF; cdr3_nt: TGCGCCAGCAGCCAAGGGGTAGCGGGGAGAACCGGGGAGCTGTTTTTT
d_call: -; clone_size: -; cdr3_length: 16; v_call: TRBV18; j_call: TRBJ2-2; cdr3_aa: CASSTSGLANTGELFF; cdr3_nt: TGTGCCAGCTCAACAAGCGGACTCGCGAACACCGGGGAGCTGTTTTTT
d_call: TRBD1; clone_size: -; cdr3_length: 16; v_call: TRBV7-8; j_call: TRBJ1-3; cdr3_aa: CASSLRGQGSGNTIYF; cdr3_nt: TGTGCCAGCAGTTTAAGGGGACAGGGGAGTGGAAACACCATATATTTT
d_call: TRBD2; clone_size: -; cdr3_length: 15; v_call: TRBV29-1; j_call: TRBJ2-1; cdr3_aa: CSVKSGTSSYNEQFF; cdr3_nt: TGCAGCGTGAAATCCGGGACTAGCTCCTACAATGAGCAGTTCTTC
d_call: -; clone_size: -; cdr3_length: 14; v_call: TRBV9; j_call: TRBJ2-5; cdr3_aa: CASSVGTGLETQYF; cdr3_nt: TGTGCCAGCAGCGTCGGGACCGGTCTAGAGACCCAGTACTTC
d_call: TRBD1; clone_size: -; cdr3_length: 14; v_call: TRBV6-1; j_call: TRBJ1-2; cdr3_aa: CASSAGQGAGGYTF; cdr3_nt: TGTGCCAGCAGTGCCGGACAGGGGGCTGGGGGCTACACCTTC
d_call: TRBD2; clone_size: once; cdr3_length: 13; v_call: TRBV6-1; j_call: TRBJ2-7; cdr3_aa: CASSGGGFDEQYF; cdr3_nt: TGTGCCAGCAGTGGGGGGGGGTTCGACGAGCAGTACTTC
d_call: -; clone_size: -; cdr3_length: 14; v_call: TRBV25-1; j_call: TRBJ1-4; cdr3_aa: CASSAGEIVEKLFF; cdr3_nt: TGTGCCAGCAGTGCGGGGGAGATAGTCGAAAAACTGTTTTTT
d_call: -; clone_size: few; cdr3_length: 12; v_call: TRBV19; j_call: TRBJ1-1; cdr3_aa: CASREGFTEAFF; cdr3_nt: TGTGCCAGTAGGGAAGGTTTCACTGAAGCTTTCTTT
d_call: TRBD1; clone_size: -; cdr3_length: 15; v_call: TRBV5-4; j_call: TRBJ2-7; cdr3_aa: CASSPGQGFRYEQYF; cdr3_nt: TGTGCCAGCAGCCCTGGACAGGGTTTTCGCTACGAGCAGTACTTC
d_call: -; clone_size: -; cdr3_length: 13; v_call: TRBV6-4; j_call: TRBJ1-5; cdr3_aa: CASSDSQGQPQHF; cdr3_nt: TGTGCCAGCAGTGACTCTCAAGGTCAGCCCCAGCATTTT
d_call: -; clone_size: -; cdr3_length: 13; v_call: TRBV18; j_call: TRBJ2-3; cdr3_aa: CASSPPMEIGQYF; cdr3_nt: TGTGCCAGCTCACCACCGATGGAGATAGGGCAGTATTTT
d_call: TRBD2; clone_size: -; cdr3_length: 13; v_call: TRBV14; j_call: TRBJ2-1; cdr3_aa: CASSQGLAGKKFF; cdr3_nt: TGTGCCAGCAGCCAGGGACTAGCGGGGAAAAAGTTCTTC
d_call: TRBD1; clone_size: -; cdr3_length: 13; v_call: TRBV11-2; j_call: TRBJ2-2; cdr3_aa: CASSVDRAGELFF; cdr3_nt: TGTGCCAGCAGCGTGGACAGGGCCGGGGAGCTGTTTTTT
d_call: TRBD1; clone_size: -; cdr3_length: 15; v_call: TRBV6-5; j_call: TRBJ1-2; cdr3_aa: CASSYASGGSYGYTF; cdr3_nt: TGTGCCAGCAGTTACGCGTCAGGGGGCAGCTATGGCTACACCTTC
d_call: -; clone_size: once; cdr3_length: 15; v_call: TRBV7-3; j_call: TRBJ2-1; cdr3_aa: CASSLGTSSYNEQFF; cdr3_nt: TGTGCCAGCAGCTTAGGTACCAGCTCCTACAATGAGCAGTTCTTC
d_call: TRBD1; clone_size: -; cdr3_length: 13; v_call: TRBV27; j_call: TRBJ1-2; cdr3_aa: CASSSRTGNGYTF; cdr3_nt: TGTGCCAGCAGTTCCAGGACAGGGAATGGCTACACCTTC
d_call: TRBD1; clone_size: -; cdr3_length: 14; v_call: TRBV6-1; j_call: TRBJ1-6; cdr3_aa: CASSGQGVGSPLHF; cdr3_nt: TGTGCCAGCAGTGGACAGGGGGTAGGATCACCCCTCCACTTT
d_call: -; clone_size: -; cdr3_length: 15; v_call: TRBV11-2; j_call: TRBJ2-5; cdr3_aa: CASSPNTIREETQYF; cdr3_nt: TGTGCCAGCAGCCCGAATACCATCAGGGAAGAGACCCAGTACTTC
d_call: -; clone_size: -; cdr3_length: 14; v_call: TRBV10-3; j_call: TRBJ1-2; cdr3_aa: CASSEVRTAAGYTF; cdr3_nt: TGTGCCAGCAGTGAAGTAAGGACAGCGGCTGGCTACACCTTC
d_call: TRBD2; clone_size: -; cdr3_length: 16; v_call: TRBV5-4; j_call: TRBJ2-7; cdr3_aa: CASSSLAGGPVGEQYF; cdr3_nt: TGTGCCAGCAGCTCCCTAGCGGGAGGGCCGGTGGGCGAGCAGTACTTC
d_call: TRBD1; clone_size: -; cdr3_length: 15; v_call: TRBV6-7; j_call: TRBJ1-2; cdr3_aa: CASSKPGQGNYGYTF; cdr3_nt: TGTGCCAGCAGTAAACCGGGACAGGGGAACTATGGCTACACCTTC